The 14 T cell receptor beta chains given below trace back to one sample, sequenced in a study of T cell clonality in common variable immunodeficiency. Whole-study results and caveats: Common variable immunodeficiency TCR beta sequences reportedly had fewer deletions and N-nucleotide insertions.

Measured with immunoSEQ multiplex PCR; TCRdb has only the in-frame clones, and not every one. The sample has more than 20,000 clones, none seen only once. Antigens for these TCRs are unknown. The sample comprised peripheral blood mononuclear cells. These receptors were obtained from a human donor with common variable immunodeficiency.

This clone was picked up many times. The read terminates 3 residues before the CDR3 end, so the remaining end is supplied by the germline J gene. The chain uses TRBV7-7 and TRBJ2-1; D ambiguous. Trimming removed 1 base from V and 9 bases from J, with 10 bases in between. The CDR3 is made up of 13 amino acids. Germline-derived CDR1 and CDR2 are SSHAT and FNYEAQ (reference sequence). CDR3 sequence: CASSLEGFGEQFF. The DNA read from the CDR3 is TGTGCCAGCAGCTTAGAGGGTTTCGGTGAG.

This clone has at least ten counts. The read ends 3 residues early relative to the CDR3; the germline J gene fills the gap. V is TRBV29-1 and J is TRBJ1-1; D may be TRBD1 (6 bases). The V gene's germline CDR1 is SQVTM and CDR2 ANQGSEA. This CDR3 region has 13 residues. V lost 6 bases to trimming and J lost 2 bases, with 13 bases between them. CDR3 sequence: CSVPQTGNTEAFF. The CDR3 DNA, read in part, is TGCAGCGTACCTCAGACAGGAAACACTGAA.

This clone was recorded many times. The read terminates 3 residues ahead of where the CDR3 ends, so the germline J gene completes it. The rearrangement uses TRBV19 and TRBJ1-1; D gene unclear. V was pared by 1 base and J by 7 bases, with 10 bases between. The CDR3 contains 13 residues. Germline V gene data show CDR1 as LNHDA and CDR2 as SQIVND (reference sequence). CDR3 region: CASSIGEADEAFF. The part of the CDR3 DNA that was read is TGTGCCAGTAGTATAGGTGAGGCCGATGAA.

The sample holds many counts of this clone. CDR3 residues: CASSLGTGNRRANVLTF. The sequenced part of the CDR3 DNA is TGTGCCAGCAGCTTAGGGACAGGGAATCGTAGGGCCAACGTC. V gene TRBV13 combines with J gene TRBJ2-6; 7 nucleotides line up with TRBD1. Sequencing ends 3 residues short of the CDR3 end; the germline J gene provides the rest. This CDR3 has 17 residues. Germline V gene data show CDR1 as PRHDT and CDR2 as FYEKMQ (reference sequence). The J segment lost 5 bases and the V segment lost 0 bases, leaving 7 bases of the junction unmatched.

Remarks on this clone: Read sequence stops 3 residues before the CDR3 end, and the germline J gene provides the missing end. The V and J genes are TRBV19 and TRBJ1-2; 9 nucleotides agree with TRBD1. CDR1 and CDR2 (germline): LNHDA, SQIVND (reference sequence). CDR3 length: 12 amino acids. V shed 11 bases, J shed 5 bases, and the junction held 6 bases outside the gene matches. This CDR3 is CASSGTGYGYTF. The CDR3 bases that were read are TGTGCCTCGAGCGGGACAGGGTATGGC.

This clone was observed at least ten times. The read finishes 3 residues shy of the CDR3 end, and the germline J gene is used to complete it. The J gene is TRBJ2-3, the V gene TRBV19; 12 positions match TRBD2. Germline V gives CDR1 LNHDA, CDR2 SQIVND (reference sequence). Germline trimming cut 3 bases from V and 2 bases from J; bases unmatched to any gene: 3. This CDR3 contains 16 residues. The CDR3 DNA, read in part, is TGTGCCAGTAGTATCGGGACTAGCGGGTTCACAGATACG. Translated: CASSIGTSGFTDT. The complete CDR3 reads CASSIGTSGFTDTQYF.

This clone showed up many times. The observed sequence ends 3 residues before the CDR3 terminus, with the missing tail filled in from the germline J gene. The chain has TRBV29-1 and TRBJ2-2; 9 bases align to TRBD1. There are 13 residues in the CDR3. V lost 7 bases and J lost 6; bases outside the gene matches: 6. The germline V gene encodes CDR1 SQVTM and CDR2 ANQGSEA. CDR3 amino acids: CSGNRGQAGELFF. The CDR3 DNA, read in part, is TGCAGCGGGAACAGGGGGCAGGCCGGGGAG.

Ten or more counts support this clone. The read gets to within 3 residues of the CDR3 end, and the germline J gene fills in the rest. The V call is TRBV7-2, the J call TRBJ1-1; 8 positions match TRBD1. This CDR3 comprises 15 residues. V dropped 5 bases and J dropped 0; count of bases not matched to a gene: 5. Germline V gene lookup returns CDR1 SGHTA and CDR2 FQGNSA. The CDR3 bases that were read are TGTGCCAGCAGCCCACAACAGGGGGTGAACACTGAA. Translation gives CASSPQQGVNTE. The full CDR3 protein reads CASSPQQGVNTEAFF.

This clone was counted at least ten times. The CDR3 is cut off 3 residues early in the read; its end comes from the germline J gene. The chain is built from TRBV9 and TRBJ2-3; D gene unclear. The germline V and J ends were trimmed by 6 bases and 5 bases, with 7 bases remaining between them. The germline V gene has CDR1 SGDLS and CDR2 YYNGEE. There are 11 residues in the CDR3. The CDR3 loop is CASTVRDTQYF. CDR3 bases read: TGTGCCAGCACGGTCCGAGATACG.

There are many counts of this clone. The CDR3 goes on 3 residues after the read ends, and that part is filled in from the germline J gene. The chain recombines TRBV9 with TRBJ2-1; 9 bases align to TRBD1. The CDR3 covers 12 residues. The V and J ends lost 7 bases and 7 bases, in that order; junction bases with no gene match: 3. Germline CDR1 is SGDLS and CDR2 is YYNGEE. CDR3: CASGGQGNEQFF. The sequenced CDR3 bases are TGTGCCAGCGGGGGACAGGGAAATGAG.

This clone has a count of ten or more. A read error may produce the germline difference seen at one junction end. From the germline J gene comes the end of the CDR3, since the read stops 3 residues before it. The V and J genes are TRBV7-7 and TRBJ2-5; the D gene is possibly TRBD1 (6 bases). This CDR3 region has 15 residues. Germline V gene lookup returns CDR1 SSHAT and CDR2 FNYEAQ (reference sequence). The CDR3 loop is CASSPRQGQLETQYF. The DNA read from the CDR3 is TGTGCTAGCAGCCCCCGGCAGGGGCAATTGGAGACC.

As concerns this clone: The CDR3 is cut off 3 residues early in the read; its end comes from the germline J gene. V is TRBV11-2 and J is TRBJ1-1; weak D call: TRBD1 (5 bases). Trimming stripped 4 bases from V and 1 base from J, with 10 bases between. Germline CDR1 is SGHAT and CDR2 is FQNNGV. This CDR3 comprises 14 residues. The part of the CDR3 DNA that was read is TGTGCCAGCAGCTCACAGGTAACGAACACTGAA. Its protein is CASSSQVTNTE. The whole CDR3 protein reads CASSSQVTNTEAFF.

This clone was detected ten times or more. The read is 3 residues too short to cover the CDR3 end, so that end is filled in from the germline J gene. The V call is TRBV19, the J call TRBJ1-4, with D possibly matching TRBD1 (6 bases). Trimming cost V 9 bases and J 4 bases, with 18 bases left between them. The CDR3 spans 15 residues. The germline CDR1 and CDR2 sequences are LNHDA and SQIVND (reference sequence). CDR3 DNA (partial): TGTGCCAGCGCCCTCGGGAGGACAGATAATGAAAAA. It translates to CASALGRTDNEK. The CDR3, in full, reads CASALGRTDNEKLFF.

This clone was seen at least ten times. The CDR3 end lies 3 residues beyond the end of the read and is filled in from the germline J gene. This sequence joins TRBV18 and TRBJ1-2; the D gene is possibly TRBD1 (5 bases). Germline V lookup: CDR1 KGHSH, CDR2 LQKENI. The ends were cut back, 4 bases at V and 4 bases at J, with 13 bases in the middle. The CDR3 loop spans 14 amino acids. The sequenced part of the CDR3 DNA is TGTGCCAGCTCACAAGAACAGGAATTCTATGGC. Protein sequence: CASSQEQEFYG. The entire CDR3 reads CASSQEQEFYGYTF.